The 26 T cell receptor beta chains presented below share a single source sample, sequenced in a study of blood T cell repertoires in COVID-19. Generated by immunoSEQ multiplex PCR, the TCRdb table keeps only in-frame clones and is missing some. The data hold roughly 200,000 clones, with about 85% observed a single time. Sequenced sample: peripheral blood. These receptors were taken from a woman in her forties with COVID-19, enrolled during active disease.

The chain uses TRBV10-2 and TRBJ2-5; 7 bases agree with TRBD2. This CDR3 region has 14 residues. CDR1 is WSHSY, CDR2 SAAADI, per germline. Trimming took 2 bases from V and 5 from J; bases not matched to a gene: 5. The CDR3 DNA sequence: TGCGCCAGCAGTGAGGGGCGGGGGTTGGAGACCCAGTACTTC. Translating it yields CASSEGRGLETQYF.

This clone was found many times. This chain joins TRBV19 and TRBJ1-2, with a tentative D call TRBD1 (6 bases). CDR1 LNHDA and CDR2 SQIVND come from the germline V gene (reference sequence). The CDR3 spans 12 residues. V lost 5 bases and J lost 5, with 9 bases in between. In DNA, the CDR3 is TGTGCCAGTAGTTCAGGGGTTTATGGCTACACCTTC. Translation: CASSSGVYGYTF.

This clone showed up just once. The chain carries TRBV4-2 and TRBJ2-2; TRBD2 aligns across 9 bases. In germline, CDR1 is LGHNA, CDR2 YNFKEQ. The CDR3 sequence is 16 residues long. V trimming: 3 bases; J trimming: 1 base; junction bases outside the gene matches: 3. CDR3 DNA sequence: TGTGCCAGCAGCCAGGCTAGCGGGGTGAACACCGGGGAGCTGTTTTTT. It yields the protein CASSQASGVNTGELFF.

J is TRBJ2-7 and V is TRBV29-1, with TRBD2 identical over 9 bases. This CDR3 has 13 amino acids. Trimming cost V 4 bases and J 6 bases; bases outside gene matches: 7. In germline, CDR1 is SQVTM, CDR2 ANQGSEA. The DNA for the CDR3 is TGCAGCGTTGGAGGCGGGAGGGGCCTCGAGCAGTACTTC. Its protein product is CSVGGGRGLEQYF.

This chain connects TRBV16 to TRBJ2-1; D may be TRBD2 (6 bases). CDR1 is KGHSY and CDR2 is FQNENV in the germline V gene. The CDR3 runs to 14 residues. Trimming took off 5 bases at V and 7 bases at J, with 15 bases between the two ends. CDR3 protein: CASSWPGVPNEQFF. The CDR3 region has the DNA TGTGCCAGCAGCTGGCCGGGGGTTCCGAATGAGCAGTTCTTC.

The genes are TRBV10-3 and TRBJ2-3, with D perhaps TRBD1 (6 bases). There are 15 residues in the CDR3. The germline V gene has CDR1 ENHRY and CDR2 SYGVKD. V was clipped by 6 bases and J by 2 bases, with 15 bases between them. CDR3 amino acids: CAIRYQQGNTDTQYF. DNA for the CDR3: TGTGCCATCAGATATCAACAGGGAAACACAGATACGCAGTATTTT.

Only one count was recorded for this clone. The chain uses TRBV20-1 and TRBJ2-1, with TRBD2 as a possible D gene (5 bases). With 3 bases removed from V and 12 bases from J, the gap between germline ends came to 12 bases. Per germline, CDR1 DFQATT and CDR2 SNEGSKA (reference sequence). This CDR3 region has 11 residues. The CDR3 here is CSARGSTGQFF. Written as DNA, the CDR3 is TGCAGTGCTAGGGGGAGCACTGGGCAGTTCTTC.

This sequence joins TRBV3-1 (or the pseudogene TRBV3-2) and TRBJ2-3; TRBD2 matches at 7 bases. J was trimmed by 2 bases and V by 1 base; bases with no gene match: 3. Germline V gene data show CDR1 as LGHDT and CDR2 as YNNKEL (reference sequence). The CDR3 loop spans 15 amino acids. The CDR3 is CASSQAGLLTDTQYF. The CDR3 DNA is TGTGCCAGCAGCCAAGCGGGACTACTCACAGATACGCAGTATTTT.

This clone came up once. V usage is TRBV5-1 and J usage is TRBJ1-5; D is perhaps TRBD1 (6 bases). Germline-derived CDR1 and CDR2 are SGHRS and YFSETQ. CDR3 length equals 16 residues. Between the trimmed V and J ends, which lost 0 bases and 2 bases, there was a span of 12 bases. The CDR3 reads CASSLDGGAGNQPQHF. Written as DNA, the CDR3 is TGCGCCAGCAGCTTGGATGGGGGGGCGGGCAATCAGCCCCAGCATTTT. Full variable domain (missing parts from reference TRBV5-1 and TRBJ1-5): KAGVTQTPRYLIKTRGQQVTLSCSPISGHRSVSWYQQTPGQGLQFLFEYFSETQRNKGNFPGRFSGRQFSNSRSEMNVSTLELGDSALYLCASSLDGGAGNQPQHFGDGTRLSIL.

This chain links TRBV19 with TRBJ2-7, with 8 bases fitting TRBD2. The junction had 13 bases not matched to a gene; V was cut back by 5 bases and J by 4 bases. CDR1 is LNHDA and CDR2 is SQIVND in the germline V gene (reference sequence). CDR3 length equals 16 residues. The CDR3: CASSPGLAQGWYEQYF. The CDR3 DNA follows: TGTGCCAGTAGTCCAGGACTAGCTCAGGGGTGGTACGAGCAGTACTTC.

As DNA, the CDR3 is TGTGCCAGCAGTGAACGGGGTGAGAGCTCCTACAATGAGCAGTTCTTC. As protein: CASSERGESSYNEQFF. The V and J genes are TRBV6-1 and TRBJ2-1; tentatively, D is TRBD2 (5 bases). V lost 2 bases, J lost 0 bases, and 11 bases lay in between. CDR1 is MNHNS and CDR2 is SASEGT in the germline V gene. This CDR3 has 16 residues.

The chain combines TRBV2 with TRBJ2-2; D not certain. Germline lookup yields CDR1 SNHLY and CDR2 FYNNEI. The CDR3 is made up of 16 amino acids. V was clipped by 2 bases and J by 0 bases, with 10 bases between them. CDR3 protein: CASSENGPANTGELFF. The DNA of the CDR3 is TGTGCCAGCAGTGAAAATGGGCCAGCGAACACCGGGGAGCTGTTTTTT. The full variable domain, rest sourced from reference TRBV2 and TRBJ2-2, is EPEVTQTPSHQVTQMGQEVILRCVPISNHLYFYWYRQILGQKVEFLVSFYNNEISEKSEIFDDQFSVERPDGSNFTLKIRSTKLEDSAMYFCASSENGPANTGELFFGEGSRLTVL.

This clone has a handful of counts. This CDR3 is CASSLAGEVAGELFF. DNA for the CDR3: TGTGCCAGCAGCCTAGCGGGAGAGGTGGCCGGGGAGCTGTTTTTT. V usage is TRBV11-2 and J usage is TRBJ2-2, with 10 bases aligning to TRBD2. This CDR3 spans 15 amino acids. V lost 5 bases to trimming and J lost 6 bases; unmatched junction nucleotides: 6. Looked up from germline, CDR1 is SGHAT and CDR2 is FQNNGV.

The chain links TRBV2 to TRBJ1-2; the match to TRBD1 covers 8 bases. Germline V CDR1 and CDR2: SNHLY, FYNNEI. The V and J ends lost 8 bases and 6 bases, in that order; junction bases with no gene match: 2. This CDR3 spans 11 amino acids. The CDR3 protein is CASYRGDGYTF. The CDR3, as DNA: TGTGCCAGCTACAGGGGGGATGGCTACACCTTC.

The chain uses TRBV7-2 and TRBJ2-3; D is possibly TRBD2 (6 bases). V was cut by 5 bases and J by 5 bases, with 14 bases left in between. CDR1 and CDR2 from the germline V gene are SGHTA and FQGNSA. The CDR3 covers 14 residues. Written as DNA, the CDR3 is TGTGCCAGCAGCCATCTAGCGCCCAGAGATACGCAGTATTTT. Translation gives CASSHLAPRDTQYF.

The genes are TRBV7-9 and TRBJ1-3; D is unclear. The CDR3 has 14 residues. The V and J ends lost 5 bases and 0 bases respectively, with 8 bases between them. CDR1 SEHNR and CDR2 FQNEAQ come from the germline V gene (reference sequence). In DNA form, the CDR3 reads TGTGCCAGCAGCCAATCAATCTCTGGAAACACCATATATTTT. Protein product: CASSQSISGNTIYF.

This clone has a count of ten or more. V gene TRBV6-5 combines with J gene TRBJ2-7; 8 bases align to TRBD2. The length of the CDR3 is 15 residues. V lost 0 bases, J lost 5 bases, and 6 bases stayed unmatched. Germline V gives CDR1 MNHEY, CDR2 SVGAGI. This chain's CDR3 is CASSYSGTRAHEQYF. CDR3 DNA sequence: TGTGCCAGCAGTTACTCGGGGACTAGAGCCCACGAGCAGTACTTC.

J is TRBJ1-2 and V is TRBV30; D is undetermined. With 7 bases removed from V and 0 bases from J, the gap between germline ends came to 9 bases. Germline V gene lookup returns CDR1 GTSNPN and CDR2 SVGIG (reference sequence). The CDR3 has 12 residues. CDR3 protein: CASERTNYGYTF. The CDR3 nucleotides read TGTGCCTCAGAGAGGACTAACTATGGCTACACCTTC.

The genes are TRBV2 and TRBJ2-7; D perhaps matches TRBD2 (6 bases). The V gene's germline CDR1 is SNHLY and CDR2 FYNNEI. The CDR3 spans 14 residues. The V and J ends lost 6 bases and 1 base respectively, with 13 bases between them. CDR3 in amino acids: CASREGTQSYEQYF. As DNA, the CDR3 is TGTGCCAGCAGAGAGGGGACTCAGTCCTACGAGCAGTACTTC. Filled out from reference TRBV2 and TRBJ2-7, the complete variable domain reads EPEVTQTPSHQVTQMGQEVILRCVPISNHLYFYWYRQILGQKVEFLVSFYNNEISEKSEIFDDQFSVERPDGSNFTLKIRSTKLEDSAMYFCASREGTQSYEQYFGPGTRLTVT.

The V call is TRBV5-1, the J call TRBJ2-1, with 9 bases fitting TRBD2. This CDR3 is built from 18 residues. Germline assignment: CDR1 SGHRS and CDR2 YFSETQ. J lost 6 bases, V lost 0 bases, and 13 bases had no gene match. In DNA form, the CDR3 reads TGCGCCAGCAGCTTGGGACTAGCGGAGGCCCTTTGGAGCAATGAGCAGTTCTTC. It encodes CASSLGLAEALWSNEQFF. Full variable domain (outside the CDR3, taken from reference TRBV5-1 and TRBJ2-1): KAGVTQTPRYLIKTRGQQVTLSCSPISGHRSVSWYQQTPGQGLQFLFEYFSETQRNKGNFPGRFSGRQFSNSRSEMNVSTLELGDSALYLCASSLGLAEALWSNEQFFGPGTRLTVL.

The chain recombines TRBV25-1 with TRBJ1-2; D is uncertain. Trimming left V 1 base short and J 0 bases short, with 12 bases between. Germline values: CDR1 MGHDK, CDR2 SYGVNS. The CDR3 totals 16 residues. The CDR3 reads CASSELAGESNYGYTF. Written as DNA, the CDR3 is TGTGCCAGCAGTGAATTAGCTGGAGAATCTAACTATGGCTACACCTTC.

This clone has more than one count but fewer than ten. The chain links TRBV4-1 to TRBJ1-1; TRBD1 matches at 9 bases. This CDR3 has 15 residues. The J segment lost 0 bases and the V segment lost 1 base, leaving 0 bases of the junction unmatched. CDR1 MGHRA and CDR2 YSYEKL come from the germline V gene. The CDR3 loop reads CASSQGDRVNTEAFF. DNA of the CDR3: TGCGCCAGCAGCCAAGGGGACAGGGTGAACACTGAAGCTTTCTTT.

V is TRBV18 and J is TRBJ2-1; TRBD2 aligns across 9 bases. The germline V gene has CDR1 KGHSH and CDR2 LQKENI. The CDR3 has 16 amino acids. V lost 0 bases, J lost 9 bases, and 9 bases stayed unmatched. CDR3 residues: CASSPPGVAGAAEQFF. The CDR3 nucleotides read TGTGCCAGCTCACCACCGGGGGTAGCGGGAGCGGCTGAGCAGTTCTTC. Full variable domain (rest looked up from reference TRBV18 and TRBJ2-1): NAGVMQNPRHLVRRRGQEARLRCSPMKGHSHVYWYRQLPEEGLKFMVYLQKENIIDESGMPKERFSAEFPKEGPSILRIQQVVRGDSAAYFCASSPPGVAGAAEQFFGPGTRLTVL.

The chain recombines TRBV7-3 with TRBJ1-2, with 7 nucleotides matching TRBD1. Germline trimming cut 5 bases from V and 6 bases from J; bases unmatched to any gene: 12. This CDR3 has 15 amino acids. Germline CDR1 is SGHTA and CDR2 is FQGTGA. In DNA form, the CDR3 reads TGTGCCAGCAGCCCCCAATCGACAGGGATAGATGGCTACACCTTC. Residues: CASSPQSTGIDGYTF.

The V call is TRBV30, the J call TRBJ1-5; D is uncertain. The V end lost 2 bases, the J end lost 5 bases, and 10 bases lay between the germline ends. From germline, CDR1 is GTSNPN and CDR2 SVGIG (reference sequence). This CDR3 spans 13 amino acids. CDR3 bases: TGTGCCTGGAGTAGAGGGTCTGATCAGCCCCAGCATTTT. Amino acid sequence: CAWSRGSDQPQHF.

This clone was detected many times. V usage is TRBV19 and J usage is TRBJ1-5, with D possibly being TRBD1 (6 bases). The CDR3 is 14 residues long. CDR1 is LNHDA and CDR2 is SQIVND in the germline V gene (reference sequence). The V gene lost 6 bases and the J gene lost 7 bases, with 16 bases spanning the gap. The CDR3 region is CASSLGGAQQPQHF. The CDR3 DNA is TGTGCCAGTAGCCTGGGGGGGGCGCAACAGCCCCAGCATTTT.